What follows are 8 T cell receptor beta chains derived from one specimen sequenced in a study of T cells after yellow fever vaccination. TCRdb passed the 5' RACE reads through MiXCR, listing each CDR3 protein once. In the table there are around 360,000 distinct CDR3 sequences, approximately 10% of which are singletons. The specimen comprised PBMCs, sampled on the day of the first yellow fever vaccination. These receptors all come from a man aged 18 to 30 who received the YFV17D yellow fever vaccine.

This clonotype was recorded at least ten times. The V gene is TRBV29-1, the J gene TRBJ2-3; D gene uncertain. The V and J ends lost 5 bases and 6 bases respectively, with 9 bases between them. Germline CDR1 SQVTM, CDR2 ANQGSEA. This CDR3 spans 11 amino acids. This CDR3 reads CSVNKKDTQYF. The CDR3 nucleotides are TGCAGCGTTAACAAAAAGGATACGCAGTATTTT.

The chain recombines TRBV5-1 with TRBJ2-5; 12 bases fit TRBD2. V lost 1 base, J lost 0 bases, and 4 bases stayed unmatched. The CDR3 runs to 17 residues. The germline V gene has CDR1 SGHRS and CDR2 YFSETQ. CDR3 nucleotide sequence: TGCGCCAGCAGCTTGCTCCTAGCGGGGGGGAACCAAGAGACCCAGTACTTC. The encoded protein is CASSLLLAGGNQETQYF.

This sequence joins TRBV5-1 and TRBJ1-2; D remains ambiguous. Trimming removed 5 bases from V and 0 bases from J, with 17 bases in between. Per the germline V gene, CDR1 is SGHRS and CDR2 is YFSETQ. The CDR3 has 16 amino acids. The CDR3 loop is CASRDGSTSANYGYTF. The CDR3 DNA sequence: TGCGCCAGCAGGGATGGCTCGACATCCGCTAACTATGGCTACACCTTC.

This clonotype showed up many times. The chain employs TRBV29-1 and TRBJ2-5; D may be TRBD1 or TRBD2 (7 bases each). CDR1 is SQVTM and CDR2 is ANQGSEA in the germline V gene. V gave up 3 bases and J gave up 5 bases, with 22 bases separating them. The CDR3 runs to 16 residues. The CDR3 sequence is CSVDLTRDQGGETQYF. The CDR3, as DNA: TGCAGCGTTGACCTCACCCGGGACCAGGGGGGGGAGACCCAGTACTTC.

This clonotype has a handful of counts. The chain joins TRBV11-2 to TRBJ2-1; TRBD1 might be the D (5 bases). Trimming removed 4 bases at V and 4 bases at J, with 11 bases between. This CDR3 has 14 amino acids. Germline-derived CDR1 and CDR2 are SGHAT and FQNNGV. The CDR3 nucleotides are TGTGCCAGCAGCTCCGCAGGGAAATACAATGAGCAGTTCTTC. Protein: CASSSAGKYNEQFF. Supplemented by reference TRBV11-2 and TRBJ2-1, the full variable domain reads EAGVAQSPRYKIIEKRQSVAFWCNPISGHATLYWYQQILGQGPKLLIQFQNNGVVDDSQLPKDRFSAERLKGVDSTLKIQPAKLEDSAVYLCASSSAGKYNEQFFGPGTRLTVL.

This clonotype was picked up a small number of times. The CDR3 DNA reads as TGTGCCAGTAGTATGCTAGCGGAGAGCACAGATACGCAGTATTTT. Residues: CASSMLAESTDTQYF. The rearrangement uses TRBV19 and TRBJ2-3; 7 nucleotides agree with TRBD2. Germline loops: CDR1 LNHDA, CDR2 SQIVND (reference sequence). The CDR3 length is 15 residues. With V trimmed by 3 bases and J by 0 bases, 3 bases remained unmatched.

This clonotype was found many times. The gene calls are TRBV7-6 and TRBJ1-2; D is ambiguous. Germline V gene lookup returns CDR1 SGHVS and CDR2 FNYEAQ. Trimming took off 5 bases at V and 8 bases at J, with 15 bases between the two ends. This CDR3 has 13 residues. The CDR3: CASSPSVAAGYTF. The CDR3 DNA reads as TGTGCCAGCAGCCCCTCAGTGGCAGCAGGCTACACCTTC. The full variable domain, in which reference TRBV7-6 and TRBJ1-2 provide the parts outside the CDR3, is GAGVSQSPRYKVTKRGQDVALRCDPISGHVSLYWYRQALGQGPEFLTYFNYEAQQDKSGLPNDRFSAERPEGSISTLTIQRTEQRDSAMYRCASSPSVAAGYTFGSGTRLTVV.

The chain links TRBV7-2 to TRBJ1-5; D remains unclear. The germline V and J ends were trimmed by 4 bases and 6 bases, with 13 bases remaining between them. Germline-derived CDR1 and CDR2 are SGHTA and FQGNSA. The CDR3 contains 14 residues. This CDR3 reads CASSSVLGGQPQHF. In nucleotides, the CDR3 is TGTGCCAGCAGCTCCGTCCTGGGAGGTCAGCCCCAGCATTTT.